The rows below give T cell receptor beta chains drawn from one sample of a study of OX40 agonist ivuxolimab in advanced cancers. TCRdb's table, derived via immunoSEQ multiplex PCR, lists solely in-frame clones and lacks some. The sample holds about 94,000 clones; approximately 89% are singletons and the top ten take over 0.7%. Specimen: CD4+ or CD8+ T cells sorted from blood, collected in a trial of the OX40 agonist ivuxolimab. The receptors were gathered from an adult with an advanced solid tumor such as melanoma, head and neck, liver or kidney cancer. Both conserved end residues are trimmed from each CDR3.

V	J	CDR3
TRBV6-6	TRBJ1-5	ASLKQNSNQPRH
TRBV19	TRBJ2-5	ASSLGEQETQY
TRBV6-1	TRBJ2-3	ASSEGDSRY
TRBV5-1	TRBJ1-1	ASSLVSSTEAF
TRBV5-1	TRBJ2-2	ASSYLLQGSTGELF
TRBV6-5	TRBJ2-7	ASNRGAFLREQY
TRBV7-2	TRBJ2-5	ASSFRTGGETQY
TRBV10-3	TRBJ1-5	AISDRGGQPQH
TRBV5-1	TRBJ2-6	ASSLTGYPIGGGANVLT
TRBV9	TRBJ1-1	ASSVVPYWQPEVNTEAF
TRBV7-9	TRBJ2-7	ASSYRNGNEQY
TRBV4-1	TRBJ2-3	ASSLRVGSSTDTQY
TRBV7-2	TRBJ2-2	ASSPRGLARNTGELF
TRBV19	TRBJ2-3	ASSHWPGEVKDTQY
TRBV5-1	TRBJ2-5	ASSLADPGQGQTQY
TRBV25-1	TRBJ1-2	ASSPGVSYGYT
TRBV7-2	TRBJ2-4	AGSLGTSGSGNIQH
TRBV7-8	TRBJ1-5	ASSLAGDSNQPQH
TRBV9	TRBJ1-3	ASSYRDSKLSGNTIY
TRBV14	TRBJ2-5	ASNPSGRQETQY
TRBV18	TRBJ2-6	ASSQSQASGANVLT
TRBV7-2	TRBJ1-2	ASSFGYSRGTGLGYT
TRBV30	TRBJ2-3	AWSYMPDTQY
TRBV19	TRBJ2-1	ASSIPPTSGRGPYNEQF
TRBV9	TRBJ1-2	ASSVGGQGAGYT
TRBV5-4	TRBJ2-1	ASSAGTSGSLPYNEQF
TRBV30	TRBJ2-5	ARGQGQETQY
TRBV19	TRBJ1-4	ASSISGQEKLF
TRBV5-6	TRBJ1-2	ASSKPSGGFYGYT
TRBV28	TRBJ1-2	ASSSSRGFNYGYT
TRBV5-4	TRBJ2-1	ASSLGGRASGRRDEQF
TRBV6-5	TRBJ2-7	ASSRLAGAYEQY
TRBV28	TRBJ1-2	ASSFRTATNYGYT
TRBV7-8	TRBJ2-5	ASSLRILAGGTQY
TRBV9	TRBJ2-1	ASSVIASYNEQF
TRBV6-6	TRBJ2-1	ASSYSSYNEQF
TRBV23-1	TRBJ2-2	ASSQFSGNTGELF
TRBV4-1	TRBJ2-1	ASSQDLGGRRF
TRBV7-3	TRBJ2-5	ASSSPREGIKETQY
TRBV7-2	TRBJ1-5	ASSLARGGGRYSNQPQH
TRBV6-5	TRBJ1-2	ASRLSGGNYGYT
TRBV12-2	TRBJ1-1	ASRACGGGRAEAF
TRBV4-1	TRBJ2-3	ASSPSHLKHKYGGSSTDTQY
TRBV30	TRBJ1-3	AWDLLSGNTIY
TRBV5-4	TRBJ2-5	ASGGTGNQETQY
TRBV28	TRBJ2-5	AFSRAGRETQY
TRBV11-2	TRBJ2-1	ASSSSGTSHEQF
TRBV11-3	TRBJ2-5	ASSQGGVGQETQY
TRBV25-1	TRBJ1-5	ASSESGGDQPQH
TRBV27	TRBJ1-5	ASSELDSNQPQH
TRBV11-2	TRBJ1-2	ASSLSGRGAGYT
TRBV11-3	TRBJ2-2	ASSLRLYNTGELF